Described below is a single T cell receptor beta chain sequence and its context. This clonotype was counted ten times or more. This clone's antigen is unknown. No much larger clone exists at a distance of one base, and base qualities are not known. These data are taken from a study of CD8 T cells in ankylosing spondylitis (dated by TCRdb to about 2017). For the wider study: T cell receptor beta repertoires were profiled in healthy donors and ankylosing spondylitis patients so that disease-linked TCR variants could be found. The full study cohort comprised around 23 ankylosing spondylitis patients and some 110 healthy donors. Samples of peripheral blood were taken, and for ankylosing spondylitis patients, synovial fluid was collected as well.

Including cysteine and phenylalanine, the CDR3 has 14 amino acids. Of the read, only the CDR3 DNA is kept; its 42 bases are in frame from base 1. A distance of 13 bases separates the germline ends of V and J, which lose 6 bases and 4 bases respectively. Broad study findings and their caveats: According to the report, matched synovial fluid samples from ankylosing spondylitis patients were significantly enriched for the disease-linked clones. Some TCR beta motif variants had previously been reported in synovial fluid and blood of reactive arthritis patients, which suggested common disease-initiation mechanisms. A CD8+ phenotype was shown by the disease-linked clones, which were found at relatively low frequencies in peripheral blood. A TCR beta motif made up of eight or nine highly homologous amino acid variants appeared to be characteristic of blood from ankylosing spondylitis patients.

The run used an Illumina HiSeq 2500. TCR beta libraries were prepared by quantitative 5'-RACE with molecular barcodes. The authors processed their data as follows. A new computational method, built on a probabilistic model of VDJ rearrangement, was used to identify disease-linked TCR variants. The raw public data were reprocessed by TCRdb itself: fastp quality trimming at Q25, MiXCR clonotype calling, in-frame beta chains only. CDR3 protein sequences are deduplicated, and each keeps its most common genes and DNA. Here the V and J calls rest on TCRdb's processing, not on the authors' analysis. This sample comprises about 340,000 distinct CDR3 sequences, approximately 14% of them detected only once. Around 1% of the sample rests with the top ten.

The sequence links TRBV12-3 or TRBV12-4 to TRBJ1-5; tentative D gene TRBD1, with 5 bases matching. This clonotype originated in a male donor with ankylosing spondylitis or in good health (not recorded which). Sequencing used blood, either unsorted or a sorted T cell fraction (not recorded which). The CDR3 in this case is CASSPGLQNQPQHF. At the DNA level, the sequence is TGTGCCAGCAGCCCGGGACTCCAGAATCAGCCCCAGCATTTT.